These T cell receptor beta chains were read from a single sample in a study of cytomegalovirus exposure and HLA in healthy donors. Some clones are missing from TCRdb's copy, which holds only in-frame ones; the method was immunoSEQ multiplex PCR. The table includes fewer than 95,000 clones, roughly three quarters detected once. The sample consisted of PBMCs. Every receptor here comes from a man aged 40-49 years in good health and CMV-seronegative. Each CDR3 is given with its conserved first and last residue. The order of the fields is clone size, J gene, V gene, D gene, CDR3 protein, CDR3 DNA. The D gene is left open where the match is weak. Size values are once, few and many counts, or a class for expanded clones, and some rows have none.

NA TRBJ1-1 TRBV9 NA CASSVVGVQNTEAFF TGTGCCAGCAGCGTAGTAGGGGTTCAGAACACTGAAGCTTTCTTT
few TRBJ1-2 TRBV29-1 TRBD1 CSVDGQGRTTGYTF TGCAGCGTCGATGGACAGGGAAGAACTACTGGCTACACCTTC
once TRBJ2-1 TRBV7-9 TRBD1 CASRNTGTGYNEQFF TGTGCCAGCAGGAATACCGGGACAGGGTACAATGAGCAGTTCTTC
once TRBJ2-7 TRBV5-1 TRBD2 CASSWGSGSGGGYEQYF TGCGCCAGCAGCTGGGGGTCGGGCAGCGGGGGGGGTTACGAGCAGTACTTC
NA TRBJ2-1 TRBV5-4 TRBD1 CASSLKDRVYNEQFF TGTGCCAGCAGCTTGAAGGACAGGGTATACAATGAGCAGTTCTTC
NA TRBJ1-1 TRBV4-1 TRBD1 CASSKGTGSNTEAFF TGCGCCAGCAGCAAAGGGACAGGGTCGAACACTGAAGCTTTCTTT
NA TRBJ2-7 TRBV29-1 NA CSVLTYAAYEQYF TGCAGCGTTCTCACGTACGCAGCCTACGAGCAGTACTTC
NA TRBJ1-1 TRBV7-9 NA CASSLVDSLREAFF TGTGCCAGCAGCTTAGTGGACAGCCTGAGGGAAGCTTTTTTT
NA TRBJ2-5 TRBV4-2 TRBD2 CASSQGASGGKETQYF TGTGCCAGCAGCCAAGGGGCTAGCGGGGGGAAAGAGACCCAGTACTTC
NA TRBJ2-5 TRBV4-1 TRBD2 CASSLRTRSGGETQYF TGCGCCAGCAGCCTTCGGACTAGAAGCGGGGGGGAGACCCAGTACTTC
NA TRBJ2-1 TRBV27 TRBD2 CASIPLGGGNEQFF TGTGCCAGCATTCCCCTTGGCGGGGGCAATGAGCAGTTCTTC
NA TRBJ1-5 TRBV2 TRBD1 CASRWTGSNQPQHF TGTGCCAGCAGATGGACAGGTAGCAATCAGCCCCAGCATTTT
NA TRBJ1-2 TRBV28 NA CAGFRGGTNYGYTF TGTGCAGGTTTTAGGGGGGGCACTAACTATGGCTACACCTTC
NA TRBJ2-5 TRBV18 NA CASSRARGLQETQYF TGTGCCAGCTCACGTGCGCGGGGGCTACAAGAGACCCAGTACTTC
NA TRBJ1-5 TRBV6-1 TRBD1 CASSIRTGNGQPQHF TGTGCCAGCAGTATCCGGACAGGGAACGGTCAGCCCCAGCATTTT
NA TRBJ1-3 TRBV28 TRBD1 CASSLRQGLGNTIYF TGTGCCAGCAGTTTAAGACAGGGACTTGGAAACACCATATATTTT
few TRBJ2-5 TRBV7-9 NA CASSLALLETQYF TGTGCCAGCAGCTTAGCACTTCTCGAGACCCAGTACTTC
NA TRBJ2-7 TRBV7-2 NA CASSLRGPGNEQYF TGTGCCAGCAGCCTCCGCGGTCCCGGGAACGAGCAGTACTTC
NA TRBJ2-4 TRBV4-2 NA CASSQVEGLAKNIQYF TGTGCCAGCAGCCAAGTTGAGGGACTAGCCAAAAACATTCAGTACTTC
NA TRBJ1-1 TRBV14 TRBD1 CASSQGDRGHTEAFF TGTGCCAGCAGCCAAGGAGACAGGGGGCACACTGAAGCTTTCTTT
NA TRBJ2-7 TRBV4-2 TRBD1 CASSQGGTGVNEQYF TGTGCCAGCAGCCAAGGGGGGACAGGGGTCAACGAGCAGTACTTC
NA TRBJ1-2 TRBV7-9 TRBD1 CASSRIGDRGAGYTF TGTGCCAGCAGTCGAATCGGGGACAGAGGGGCCGGCTACACCTTC
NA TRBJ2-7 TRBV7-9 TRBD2 CASSFLAGASYEQYF TGTGCCAGCAGTTTCCTAGCGGGGGCCTCCTACGAGCAGTACTTC
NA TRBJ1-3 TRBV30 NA CAWRPQAGNTIYF TGTGCCTGGAGACCCCAGGCTGGAAACACCATATATTTT
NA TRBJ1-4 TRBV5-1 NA CASSPGKWEGANEKLFF TGCGCCAGCAGCCCAGGAAAGTGGGAGGGTGCTAATGAAAAACTGTTTTTT
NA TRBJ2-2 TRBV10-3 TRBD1 CAISERSGTASGELFF TGTGCCATCAGTGAGCGATCCGGGACAGCCTCCGGGGAGCTGTTTTTT
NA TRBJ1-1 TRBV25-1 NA CASSATGGKVSEAFF TGTGCCAGCAGTGCCACAGGCGGGAAGGTCTCTGAAGCTTTCTTT
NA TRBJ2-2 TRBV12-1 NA CASSLLTGFTGELFF TGTGCCAGCAGCTTGCTGACAGGGTTCACCGGGGAGCTGTTTTTT
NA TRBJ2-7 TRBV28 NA CASSLGPRYEQYF TGTGCCAGCAGTCTGGGGCCCCGTTACGAGCAGTACTTC
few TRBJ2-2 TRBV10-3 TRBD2 CAIGKGTSQFPDTGELFF TGTGCCATCGGGAAGGGGACTAGTCAGTTCCCGGACACCGGGGAGCTGTTTTTT
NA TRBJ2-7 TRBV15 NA CATSREARGTYEQYF TGTGCCACCAGCAGAGAGGCCAGGGGAACCTACGAGCAGTACTTC
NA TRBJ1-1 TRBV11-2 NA CASSGRNTEAFF TGTGCCAGCAGCGGCAGAAACACTGAAGCTTTCTTT
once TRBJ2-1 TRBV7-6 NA CASSSGLLSYNEQFF TGTGCCAGCAGTTCAGGATTACTCTCCTACAATGAGCAGTTCTTC
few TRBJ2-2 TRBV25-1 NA CASNSQGNTGELFF TGTGCCAGCAATTCACAGGGGAACACCGGGGAGCTGTTTTTT
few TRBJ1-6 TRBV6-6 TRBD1 CASSRTGIESPLHF TGTGCCAGCAGTCGGACAGGGATAGAGTCACCCCTCCACTTT
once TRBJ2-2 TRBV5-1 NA CASSLDAGVPGELFF TGCGCCAGCAGCTTGGACGCAGGGGTCCCCGGGGAGCTGTTTTTT
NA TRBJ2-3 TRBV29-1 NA CSVVPSGGLSDTQYF TGCAGCGTTGTTCCTTCCGGGGGGCTGTCGGATACGCAGTATTTT
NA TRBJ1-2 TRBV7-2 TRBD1 CASSLTTGDYGYTF TGTGCCAGCAGCTTAACCACAGGGGACTATGGCTACACCTTC
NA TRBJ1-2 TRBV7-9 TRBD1 CASSFGQDYGYTF TGTGCCAGCAGCTTTGGACAGGACTATGGCTACACCTTC
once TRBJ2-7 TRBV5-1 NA CASSQVDLLSSYEQYF TGCGCCAGCAGCCAGGTAGACCTCCTTAGCTCCTACGAGCAGTACTTC
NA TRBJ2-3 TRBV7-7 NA CASSLTRGITDTQYF TGTGCCAGCAGCTTAACAAGGGGGATAACAGATACGCAGTATTTT
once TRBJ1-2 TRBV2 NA CASSELGEQDYGYTF TGTGCCAGCAGTGAACTAGGTGAACAGGACTATGGCTACACCTTC
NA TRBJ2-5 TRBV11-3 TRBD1 CASSHRGVETQYF TGTGCCAGCAGCCACAGGGGGGTAGAGACCCAGTACTTC
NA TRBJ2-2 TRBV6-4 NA CASSAGNTGELFF TGTGCCAGCAGCGCGGGGAACACCGGGGAGCTGTTTTTT
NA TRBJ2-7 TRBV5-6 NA CASSLTGYEQYF TGTGCCAGCAGCCTGACAGGCTACGAGCAGTACTTC
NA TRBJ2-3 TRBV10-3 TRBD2 CAISERLAGTDTQYF TGTGCCATCAGTGAGCGGCTAGCGGGCACAGATACGCAGTATTTT
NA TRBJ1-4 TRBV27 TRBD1 CASSPQGATNEKLFF TGTGCCAGCAGTCCTCAGGGGGCTACTAATGAAAAACTGTTTTTT
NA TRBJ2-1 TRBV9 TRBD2 CASSILAGGYGNEQFF TGTGCCAGCAGCATCCTAGCGGGGGGGTACGGCAATGAGCAGTTCTTC
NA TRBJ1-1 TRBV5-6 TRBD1 CASSDSGGMNTEAFF TGTGCCAGCAGCGATTCAGGGGGCATGAACACTGAAGCTTTCTTT